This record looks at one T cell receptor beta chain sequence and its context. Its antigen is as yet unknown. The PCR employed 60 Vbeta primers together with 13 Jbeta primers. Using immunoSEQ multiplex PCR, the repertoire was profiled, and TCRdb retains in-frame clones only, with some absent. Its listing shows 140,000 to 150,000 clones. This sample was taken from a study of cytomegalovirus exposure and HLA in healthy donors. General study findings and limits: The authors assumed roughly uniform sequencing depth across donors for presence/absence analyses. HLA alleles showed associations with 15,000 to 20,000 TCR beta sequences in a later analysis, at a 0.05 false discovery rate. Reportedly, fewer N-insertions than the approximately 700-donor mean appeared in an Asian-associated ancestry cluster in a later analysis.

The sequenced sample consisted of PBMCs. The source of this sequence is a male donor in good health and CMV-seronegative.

The CDR3 DNA sequence: TGCGCCAGCAGCTTGGAGAGACAGGGAGACTACAATGAGCAGTTCTTC. Protein: CASSLERQGDYNEQFF. The chain employs TRBV5-1 and TRBJ2-1; 7 nucleotides agree with TRBD1. Germline trimming cut 0 bases from V and 3 bases from J; bases unmatched to any gene: 6. Germline V gene sequence: CDR1 SGHRS, CDR2 YFSETQ. This CDR3 is 16 amino acids long. Full variable domain (rest looked up from reference TRBV5-1 and TRBJ2-1): KAGVTQTPRYLIKTRGQQVTLSCSPISGHRSVSWYQQTPGQGLQFLFEYFSETQRNKGNFPGRFSGRQFSNSRSEMNVSTLELGDSALYLCASSLERQGDYNEQFFGPGTRLTVL.